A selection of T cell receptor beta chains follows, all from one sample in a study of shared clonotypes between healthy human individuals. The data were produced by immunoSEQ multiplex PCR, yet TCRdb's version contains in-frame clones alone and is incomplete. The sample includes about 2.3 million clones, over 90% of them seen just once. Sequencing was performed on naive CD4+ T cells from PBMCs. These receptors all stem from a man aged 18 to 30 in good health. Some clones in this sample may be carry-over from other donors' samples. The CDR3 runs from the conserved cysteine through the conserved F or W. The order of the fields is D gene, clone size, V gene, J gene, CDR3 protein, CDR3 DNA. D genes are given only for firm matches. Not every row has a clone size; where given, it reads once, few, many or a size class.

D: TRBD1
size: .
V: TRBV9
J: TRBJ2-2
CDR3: CASRDRVQYLTGELFF
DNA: TGTGCCAGCAGAGACAGGGTCCAGTACCTGACCGGGGAGCTGTTTTTT

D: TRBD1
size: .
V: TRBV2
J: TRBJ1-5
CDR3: CASSSQTGEHQPQHF
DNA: TGTGCCAGCAGTTCCCAGACAGGGGAACATCAGCCCCAGCATTTT

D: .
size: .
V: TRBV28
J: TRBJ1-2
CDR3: CASSSPGDYGYTF
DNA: TGTGCCAGCAGTTCCCCGGGTGACTATGGCTACACCTTC

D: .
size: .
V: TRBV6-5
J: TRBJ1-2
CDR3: CASMKPGFYGYTF
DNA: TGTGCCAGCATGAAACCGGGATTCTATGGCTACACCTTC

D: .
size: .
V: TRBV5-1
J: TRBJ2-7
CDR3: CASSLDPGSSYEQYF
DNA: TGCGCCAGCAGCTTGGATCCCGGGAGCTCCTACGAGCAGTACTTC

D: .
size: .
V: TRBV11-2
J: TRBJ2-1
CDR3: CASSLDLANNEQFF
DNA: TGTGCCAGCAGCTTAGATCTAGCGAACAATGAGCAGTTCTTC

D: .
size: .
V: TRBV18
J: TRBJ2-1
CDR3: CASSSNRDPNEQFF
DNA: TGTGCCAGCTCATCAAACCGGGATCCCAATGAGCAGTTCTTC

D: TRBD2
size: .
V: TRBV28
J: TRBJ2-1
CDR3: CASSSRLAGGPPDEQFF
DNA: TGTGCCAGCAGTTCCCGACTAGCGGGAGGCCCACCTGATGAGCAGTTCTTC

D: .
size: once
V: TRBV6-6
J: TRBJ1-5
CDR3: CASSYSGQQNQPQHF
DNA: TGTGCCAGCAGTTACTCAGGGCAGCAGAATCAGCCCCAGCATTTT

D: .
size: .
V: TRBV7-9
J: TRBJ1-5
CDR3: CASSFLSRDSQHF
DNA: TGTGCCAGCAGCTTCCTCAGCAGAGACTCACAGCATTTT

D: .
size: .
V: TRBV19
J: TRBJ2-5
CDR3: CASSTIADGQETQYF
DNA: TGTGCCAGTAGTACGATAGCGGATGGACAAGAGACCCAGTACTTC

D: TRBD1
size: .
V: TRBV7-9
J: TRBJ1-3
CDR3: CASSFFQGASGNTIYF
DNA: TGTGCCAGCAGCTTCTTTCAGGGGGCCTCTGGAAACACCATATATTTT

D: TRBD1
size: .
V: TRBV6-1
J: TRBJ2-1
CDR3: CASRPGTGAYNEQFF
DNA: TGTGCCAGCAGGCCGGGGACAGGGGCCTACAATGAGCAGTTCTTC

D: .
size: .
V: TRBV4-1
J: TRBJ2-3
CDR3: CASSPGLLGADTQYF
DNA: TGCGCCAGCAGCCCGGGACTTTTAGGGGCAGATACGCAGTATTTT

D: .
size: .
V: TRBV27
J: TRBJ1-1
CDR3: CASSPQGTEAFF
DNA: TGTGCCAGCAGTCCCCAGGGCACTGAAGCTTTCTTT

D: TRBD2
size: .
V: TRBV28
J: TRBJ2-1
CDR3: CASSGGTSYEQFF
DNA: TGTGCCAGCAGCGGTGGGACTAGCTATGAGCAGTTCTTC

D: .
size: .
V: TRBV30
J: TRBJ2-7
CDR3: CAWSPFSLGVEREQYF
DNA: TGTGCCTGGAGCCCCTTTTCCCTCGGGGTGGAGAGGGAGCAGTACTTC

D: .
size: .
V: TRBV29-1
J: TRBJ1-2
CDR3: CSVGREAGAGGYTF
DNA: TGCAGCGTTGGGCGAGAGGCAGGCGCGGGGGGCTACACCTTC

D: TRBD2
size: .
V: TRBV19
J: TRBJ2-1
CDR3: CASSTLNGAGAGNEQFF
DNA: TGTGCCAGTAGTACCCTTAACGGGGCGGGAGCAGGTAATGAGCAGTTCTTC

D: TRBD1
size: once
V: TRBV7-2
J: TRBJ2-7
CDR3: CASSFTGTGANEQYF
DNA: TGTGCCAGCAGCTTTACCGGGACAGGGGCAAACGAGCAGTACTTC

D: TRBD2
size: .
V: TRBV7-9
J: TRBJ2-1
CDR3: CASSLESSGREQFF
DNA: TGTGCCAGCAGCCTGGAGTCTAGCGGGAGAGAGCAGTTCTTC

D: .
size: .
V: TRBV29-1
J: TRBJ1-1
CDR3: CSVVRGYVAEAFF
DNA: TGCAGCGTTGTTCGGGGGTATGTCGCTGAAGCTTTCTTT

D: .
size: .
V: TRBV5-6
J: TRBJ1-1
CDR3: CASRRTGSNTEAFF
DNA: TGTGCCAGCAGACGAACAGGGTCGAACACTGAAGCTTTCTTT

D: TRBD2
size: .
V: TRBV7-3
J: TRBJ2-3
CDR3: CASSLGPAGAADTQYF
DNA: TGTGCCAGCAGCTTAGGTCCAGCGGGAGCCGCAGATACGCAGTATTTT

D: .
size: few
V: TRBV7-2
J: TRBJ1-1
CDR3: CASSPFGEAFF
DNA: TGTGCCAGCAGCCCCTTTGGTGAAGCTTTCTTT

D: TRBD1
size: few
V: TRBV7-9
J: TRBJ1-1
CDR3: CASSSRDRGTEAFF
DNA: TGTGCCAGCAGCAGCCGGGACAGGGGGACTGAAGCTTTCTTT

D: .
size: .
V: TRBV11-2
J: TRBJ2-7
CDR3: CASSPRGGGSHEQYF
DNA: TGTGCCAGCAGCCCCCGGGGAGGGGGCTCACACGAGCAGTACTTC

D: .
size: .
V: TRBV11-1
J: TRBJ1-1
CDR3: CASSELGPWYTEAFF
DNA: TGTGCCAGCAGCGAACTGGGTCCCTGGTACACTGAAGCTTTCTTT

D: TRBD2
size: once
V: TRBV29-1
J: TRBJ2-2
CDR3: CSVETGLAETGELFF
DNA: TGCAGCGTTGAAACGGGACTAGCGGAGACCGGGGAGCTGTTTTTT

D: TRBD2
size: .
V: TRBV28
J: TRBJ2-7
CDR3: CASRSSGRAYEQYF
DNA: TGTGCCAGCAGGAGTAGCGGGAGAGCCTACGAGCAGTACTTC

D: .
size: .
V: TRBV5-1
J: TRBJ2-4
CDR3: CASSFEGTKNIQYF
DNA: TGCGCCAGCAGCTTTGAAGGGACCAAAAACATTCAGTACTTC

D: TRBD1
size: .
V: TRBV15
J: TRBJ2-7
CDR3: CATSTGTGFFSRDEQYF
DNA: TGTGCCACCAGCACCGGGACAGGCTTTTTCAGTCGCGACGAGCAGTACTTC

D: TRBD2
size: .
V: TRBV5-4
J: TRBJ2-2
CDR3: CASSRPGTRNTGELFF
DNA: TGTGCCAGCAGCCGGCCCGGGACTAGGAACACCGGGGAGCTGTTTTTT

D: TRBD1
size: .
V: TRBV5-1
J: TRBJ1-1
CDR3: CASRQQGGKSEAFF
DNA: TGCGCCAGCAGGCAACAGGGGGGCAAATCTGAAGCTTTCTTT

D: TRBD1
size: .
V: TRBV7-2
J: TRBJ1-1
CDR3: CASSFGTGWNTEAFF
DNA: TGTGCCAGCAGCTTTGGGACAGGGTGGAACACTGAAGCTTTCTTT

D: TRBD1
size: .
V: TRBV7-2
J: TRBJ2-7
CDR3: CASSARVDGTGTYEQYF
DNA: TGTGCCAGCAGCGCTAGGGTTGACGGGACAGGGACCTACGAGCAGTACTTC

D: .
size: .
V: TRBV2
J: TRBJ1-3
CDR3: CASSNQGNTIYF
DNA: TGTGCCAGCAGCAACCAGGGAAACACCATATATTTT

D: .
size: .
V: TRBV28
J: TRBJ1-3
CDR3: CASQLTGEGNTIYF
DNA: TGTGCCAGCCAATTAACTGGGGAGGGAAACACCATATATTTT

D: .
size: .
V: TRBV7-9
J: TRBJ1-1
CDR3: CASSLGGTTEAFF
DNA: TGTGCCAGCAGCTTAGGAGGAACCACTGAAGCTTTCTTT

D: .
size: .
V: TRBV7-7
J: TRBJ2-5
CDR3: CASSFERFQTQYF
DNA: TGTGCCAGCAGCTTTGAGAGATTTCAGACCCAGTACTTC

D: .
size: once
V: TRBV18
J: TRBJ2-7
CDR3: CASSPTPGAYEQYF
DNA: TGTGCCAGCTCACCGACCCCGGGAGCCTACGAGCAGTACTTC

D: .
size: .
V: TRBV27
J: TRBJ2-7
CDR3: CASSLYQDSREQYF
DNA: TGTGCCAGCAGTTTGTACCAGGACAGTAGGGAGCAGTACTTC

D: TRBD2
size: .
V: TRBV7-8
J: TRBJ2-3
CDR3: CASSFLRGRARGTDTQYF
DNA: TGTGCCAGCAGCTTTTTACGCGGGAGGGCCCGGGGCACAGATACGCAGTATTTT

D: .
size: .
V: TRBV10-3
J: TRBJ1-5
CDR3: CAISERGGGGNQPQHF
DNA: TGTGCCATCAGTGAAAGGGGTGGTGGTGGCAATCAGCCCCAGCATTTT

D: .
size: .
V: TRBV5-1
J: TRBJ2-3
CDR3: CASSGSGSTDTQYF
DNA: TGCGCCAGCAGCGGGAGCGGGAGCACAGATACGCAGTATTTT

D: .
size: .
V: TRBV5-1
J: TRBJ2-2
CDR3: CASSELGMSTGELFF
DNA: TGCGCCAGCTCAGAGCTGGGGATGAGCACCGGGGAGCTGTTTTTT

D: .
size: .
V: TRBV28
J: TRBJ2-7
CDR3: CASSPPRGREQYF
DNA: TGTGCCAGCAGTCCCCCCCGGGGACGGGAGCAGTACTTC

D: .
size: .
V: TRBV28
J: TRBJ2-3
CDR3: CASSGGGLTDTQYF
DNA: TGTGCCAGCAGTGGCGGAGGTCTCACAGATACGCAGTATTTT

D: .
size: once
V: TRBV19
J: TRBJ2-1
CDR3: CASSTPGGQTTFKQFF
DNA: TGTGCCAGTAGTACCCCGGGCGGACAGACGACTTTTAAGCAGTTCTTC

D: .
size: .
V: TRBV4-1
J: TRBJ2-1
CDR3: CASSQDTYQGIYNEQFF
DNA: TGCGCCAGCAGCCAAGATACTTACCAAGGGATATACAATGAGCAGTTCTTC

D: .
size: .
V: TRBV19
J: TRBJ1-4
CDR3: CASSNRGGTNEKLFF
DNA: TGTGCCAGTAGTAATCGGGGAGGAACTAATGAAAAACTGTTTTTT

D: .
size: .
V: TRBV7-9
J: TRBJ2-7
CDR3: CASSWEGGQYF
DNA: TGTGCCAGCAGCTGGGAAGGGGGGCAGTACTTC

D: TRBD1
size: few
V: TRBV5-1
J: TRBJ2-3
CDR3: CASSWGQTTDTQYF
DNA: TGCGCCAGCAGCTGGGGACAGACCACAGATACGCAGTATTTT

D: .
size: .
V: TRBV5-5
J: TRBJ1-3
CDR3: CASSFGSVSGNTIYF
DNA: TGTGCCAGCAGCTTCGGTTCGGTTTCTGGAAACACCATATATTTT